This note documents a single T cell receptor beta chain sequence. This entry belongs to a study of blood T cell repertoires in COVID-19. Study background: Both acute and convalescent COVID-19 samples were obtained from the United States, Italy and Spain. PBMCs, B-cell-depleted T cells, or T cells provided the cDNA or gDNA that made up the material.

Germline V gene data show CDR1 as MNHEY and CDR2 as SMNVEV (reference sequence). This CDR3 has 18 residues. With 2 bases removed from V and 2 bases from J, the gap between germline ends came to 21 bases. Per the study methods: By means of reference gene primer amplification, nucleated cell counts were estimated. This table comes from immunoSEQ multiplex PCR, and its TCRdb copy is limited to in-frame clones, with some not included. V and J calls and clone size are copied from that table; D and trimming were computed from the DNA. The sample holds about 130,000 clones, approximately 88% seen once. The TCR was taken from a woman aged 30 to 39 who had recovered from COVID-19. Sequencing was done on a sample of peripheral blood. J is TRBJ1-1 and V is TRBV27; unclear D gene. Here the CDR3 reads CASSLGEPRVYSNTEAFF. For the CDR3, the DNA is TGTGCCAGCAGTTTAGGGGAGCCGCGGGTTTACAGCAACACTGAAGCTTTCTTT.